Listed below are T cell receptor beta chains from one sample, sequenced in a study of blood T cell repertoires in COVID-19. The assay was immunoSEQ multiplex PCR, and TCRdb's table has in-frame clones only and misses some. Among roughly 230,000 clones, roughly 84% were seen once, and the ten largest hold less than 8%. The sequencing input was PBMCs or T cells enriched from blood (not recorded which). Receptors were obtained from a man aged 30-40 years in a cohort exposed to, infected with or recovered from COVID-19 (not recorded which). Both conserved end residues are part of each CDR3. The order of the fields is clone size, V gene, J gene, D gene, CDR3 protein, CDR3 DNA. A D gene is named only where the DNA matches it firmly. Clone size is stated in some rows and not others, as once, few, many or a class when expanded.

>-|TRBV28|TRBJ2-7|-
CASRLRYEQYF
TGTGCCAGCAGGCTGAGGTACGAGCAGTACTTC
>-|TRBV18|TRBJ2-7|-
CASSLREYSYEQYF
TGTGCCAGCTCATTGAGGGAGTATTCCTACGAGCAGTACTTC
>-|TRBV2|TRBJ1-2|TRBD1
CASSEDRTNYGYTF
TGTGCCAGCAGTGAGGACAGGACTAACTATGGCTACACCTTC
>-|TRBV19|TRBJ1-1|TRBD1
CASSIRGRQGYTEAFF
TGTGCCAGTAGTATCAGGGGCCGACAGGGATACACTGAAGCTTTCTTT
>-|TRBV10-3|TRBJ2-5|-
CAISDSVQETQYF
TGTGCCATCAGTGACTCAGTCCAAGAGACCCAGTACTTC
>-|TRBV20-1|TRBJ1-5|-
CSASGQGINQPQHF
TGCAGTGCTAGTGGGCAGGGAATAAATCAGCCCCAGCATTTT
>-|TRBV4-1|TRBJ1-2|TRBD1
CASSQEQGAMDGYTF
TGCGCCAGCAGCCAAGAACAGGGGGCAATGGACGGCTACACCTTC
>-|TRBV9|TRBJ2-5|-
CASSVGGDQETQYF
TGTGCCAGCAGCGTAGGAGGCGACCAAGAGACCCAGTACTTC
>-|TRBV3-1/TRBV3-2|TRBJ2-3|TRBD1
CASSPHRGRDTQYF
TGTGCCAGCAGCCCCCACAGGGGCAGAGATACGCAGTATTTT
>-|TRBV6-4|TRBJ1-2|-
CASSDGEGGYGYTF
TGTGCCAGCAGTGACGGGGAGGGAGGCTATGGCTACACCTTC
>-|TRBV11-3|TRBJ2-1|-
CASSRRDSYEQFF
TGTGCCAGCAGCAGGCGGGATTCGTATGAGCAGTTCTTC
>-|TRBV6-5|TRBJ2-7|-
CASSYSGVTGRNEQYF
TGTGCCAGCAGTTACTCTGGTGTTACTGGGAGAAACGAGCAGTACTTC
>-|TRBV11-2|TRBJ1-6|-
CASSLVATRDNSPLHF
TGTGCCAGCAGCTTAGTAGCTACCAGGGATAATTCACCCCTCCACTTT
>-|TRBV19|TRBJ1-6|-
CASSLLQGRRDSPLHF
TGTGCCAGTAGCCTGCTCCAGGGGCGAAGGGATTCACCCCTCCACTTT
>-|TRBV19|TRBJ2-6|TRBD1
CASSIQTGSGANVLTF
TGTGCCAGTAGTATACAGACAGGGTCTGGGGCCAACGTCCTGACTTTC
>-|TRBV29-1|TRBJ1-2|TRBD1
CSAGRTGTGEWYGYTF
TGCAGCGCCGGGAGAACCGGGACAGGGGAATGGTATGGCTACACCTTC
>-|TRBV5-6|TRBJ2-7|-
CASSLGRGPYEQYF
TGTGCCAGCAGCTTGGGGCGGGGGCCCTACGAGCAGTACTTC
>-|TRBV4-3|TRBJ1-2|TRBD1
CASSQIKATGGGGYGYTF
TGCGCCAGCAGCCAGATTAAAGCGACAGGGGGCGGAGGCTATGGCTACACCTTC
>-|TRBV11-3|TRBJ2-1|-
CASSSGGGQVYNEQFF
TGTGCCAGCAGCTCTGGGGGGGGACAGGTCTACAATGAGCAGTTCTTC
>few|TRBV6-5|TRBJ2-7|TRBD2
CASSPLAGRSYEQYF
TGTGCCAGCAGTCCTCTAGCGGGGCGCTCCTACGAGCAGTACTTC
>-|TRBV25-1|TRBJ2-1|-
CASSPGAHNEQFF
TGTGCCAGCAGTCCAGGGGCCCACAATGAGCAGTTCTTC
>-|TRBV4-2|TRBJ1-1|TRBD1
CASSQEDRDGLLAFF
TGTGCCAGCAGCCAAGAGGACAGGGACGGTCTTCTTGCTTTCTTT
>once|TRBV28|TRBJ1-4|-
CASNIPGLSNEKLFF
TGTGCCAGCAATATACCGGGACTGAGTAATGAAAAACTGTTTTTT
>-|TRBV5-4|TRBJ2-2|-
CASSLSFSAGANTGELFF
TGTGCCAGCAGCTTATCCTTCTCGGCAGGCGCGAACACCGGGGAGCTGTTTTTT
>-|TRBV4-3|TRBJ2-1|-
CASSQERGGVYNEQFF
TGCGCCAGCAGCCAAGAGAGGGGGGGCGTCTACAATGAGCAGTTCTTC
>-|TRBV28|TRBJ1-2|-
CASNRDRVNYGYTF
TGTGCCAGCAATCGAGACAGAGTAAACTATGGCTACACCTTC
>-|TRBV30|TRBJ1-1|-
CAWRGERKMNTEAFF
TGTGCCTGGAGGGGCGAAAGGAAAATGAACACTGAAGCTTTCTTT
>-|TRBV5-1|TRBJ2-7|-
CASSFQTGSYDEQYF
TGCGCCAGCAGCTTCCAGACCGGGTCCTATGACGAGCAGTACTTC
>-|TRBV11-2|TRBJ2-7|TRBD2
CASSLSGSEQYF
TGTGCCAGCAGCTTGAGCGGGAGCGAGCAGTACTTC
>-|TRBV27|TRBJ1-1|-
CATRTGFEGTEAFF
TGTGCCACTCGAACCGGGTTCGAGGGCACTGAAGCTTTCTTT
>-|TRBV7-2|TRBJ1-2|TRBD1
CASSLPLPGGYGYTF
TGTGCCAGCAGCCTCCCCCTGCCAGGGGGATATGGCTACACCTTC
>-|TRBV29-1|TRBJ1-3|-
CSVDGVGGSGNTIYF
TGCAGCGTTGATGGGGTAGGAGGGAGCGGAAACACCATATATTTT
>-|TRBV10-2|TRBJ2-1|-
CASSVGQSGANEQFF
TGCGCCAGCAGTGTAGGACAGTCTGGCGCAAATGAGCAGTTCTTC
>-|TRBV5-1|TRBJ2-5|-
CASSLTSTGETQYF
TGCGCCAGCAGCTTGACTAGCACGGGTGAGACCCAGTACTTC